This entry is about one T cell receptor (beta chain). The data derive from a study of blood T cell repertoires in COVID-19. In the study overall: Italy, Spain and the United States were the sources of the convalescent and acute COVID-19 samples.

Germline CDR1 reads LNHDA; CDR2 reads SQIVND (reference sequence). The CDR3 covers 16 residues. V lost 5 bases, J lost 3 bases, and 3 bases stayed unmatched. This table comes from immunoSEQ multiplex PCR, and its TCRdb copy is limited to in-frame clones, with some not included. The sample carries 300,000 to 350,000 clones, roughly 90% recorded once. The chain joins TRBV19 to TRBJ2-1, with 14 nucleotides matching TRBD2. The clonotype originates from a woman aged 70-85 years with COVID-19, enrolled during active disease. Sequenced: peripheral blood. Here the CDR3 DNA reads TGTGCCAGTAGTGAGACTAGCGGGGGGGTCTACAATGAGCAGTTCTTC. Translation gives CASSETSGGVYNEQFF. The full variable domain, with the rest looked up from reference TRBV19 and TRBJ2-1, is DGGITQSPKYLFRKEGQNVTLSCEQNLNHDAMYWYRQDPGQGLRLIYYSQIVNDFQKGDIAEGYSVSREKKESFPLTVTSAQKNPTAFYLCASSETSGGVYNEQFFGPGTRLTVL.